The sample holds a few counts of the clone carrying this T cell receptor (beta chain). Antigen: not known. These data come from a study of blood T cells in healthy people across ages. Study-level findings and limits: The study found more naive CD4+ cells and higher diversity in long-lived than aged donors. CMV status of donors was not determined, possibly confounding expanded clonotype changes.

This CDR3 comprises 15 residues. V was cut by 0 bases and J by 3 bases, with 12 bases left in between. The germline CDR1 and CDR2 sequences are LGHNA and YSLEER. The authors drew around 9.3 milliliters of peripheral blood from each donor. A second PCR of about 7 to 12 cycles used a sample-barcoded 5' primer and a J-beta primer mix. Every single cDNA molecule received a tag from a template-switch adaptor with 12 random nucleotides. TCRdb independently ran MiXCR on the 5' RACE reads; one entry per CDR3 protein. The table has around 940,000 distinct CDR3 sequences, roughly 51% seen once. Sequenced sample: blood. This sequence was found in an older woman in good health. J is TRBJ2-7 and V is TRBV4-3, with D hard to call. The CDR3 sequence is CASSQEPGPVYEQYF. For the CDR3, the DNA is TGCGCCAGCAGCCAAGAACCTGGGCCAGTCTACGAGCAGTACTTC.